This TCR beta chain is drawn from a study of immune heterogeneity within non-small cell lung tumors. Study-wide background: Histologically, a few tumors were squamous cell carcinomas and some ten were non-squamous carcinomas. The remaining 1 tumor was not otherwise specified. Whole-study results and caveats: Local T-cell clonality tracked local tumor mutational burden; the correlation was moderate but significant (R approximately 0.35). Recurring identical dominant CDR3 beta clonotypes were observed across tumor sites within a patient, together with site-unique high-frequency clones.

CDR1 and CDR2 from the germline V gene are SGHTA and FQGTGA. This CDR3 comprises 16 residues. Trimming cost V 5 bases and J 0 bases; bases outside gene matches: 7. Template input, which was bulk tumor genomic DNA, totaled about 630 ng per sample. Several far-apart biopsies were taken per primary tumor during surgery. Before undergoing curative surgery, patients had newly diagnosed non-small cell lung cancer that was untreated. Having surgery with curative intent, the donors were patients newly diagnosed with non-small cell lung cancer. To note about this clonotype: Antigen specificity is unknown.

Multiplex PCR with 32 V and 13 J primers amplified TCR beta CDR3. Each CDR3 protein gets one entry after TCRdb re-called the multiplex PCR reads with MiXCR. This sample has approximately 3,500 distinct CDR3 sequences, with roughly 27% found just once. The clonotype originates from a man aged 60-69 years with non-small cell lung cancer. Input material: lung tumor tissue. V and J are TRBV7-3 and TRBJ2-1; TRBD2 matches at 7 bases. CDR3 protein: CASSKGRESSYNEQFF. The CDR3, as DNA: TGTGCCAGCAGCAAGGGGAGGGAGAGCTCCTACAATGAGCAGTTCTTC.